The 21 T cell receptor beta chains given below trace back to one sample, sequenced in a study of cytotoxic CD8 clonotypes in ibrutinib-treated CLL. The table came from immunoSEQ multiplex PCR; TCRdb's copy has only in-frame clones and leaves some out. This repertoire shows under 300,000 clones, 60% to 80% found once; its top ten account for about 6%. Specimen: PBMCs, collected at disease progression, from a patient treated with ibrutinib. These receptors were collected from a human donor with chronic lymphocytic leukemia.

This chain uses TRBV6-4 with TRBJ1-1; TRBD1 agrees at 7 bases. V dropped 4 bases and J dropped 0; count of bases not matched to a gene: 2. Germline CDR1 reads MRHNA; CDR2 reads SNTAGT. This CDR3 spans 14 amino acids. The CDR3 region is CASSAQGMNTEAFF. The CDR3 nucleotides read TGTGCCAGCAGTGCACAGGGGATGAACACTGAAGCTTTCTTT.

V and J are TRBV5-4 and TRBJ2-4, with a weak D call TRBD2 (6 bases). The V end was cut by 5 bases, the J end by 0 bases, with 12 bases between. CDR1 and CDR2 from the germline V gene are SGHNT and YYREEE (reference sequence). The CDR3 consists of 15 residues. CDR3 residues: CASRQEGLAKNIQYF. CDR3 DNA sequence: TGTGCCAGCAGACAGGAGGGCTTAGCCAAAAACATTCAGTACTTC.

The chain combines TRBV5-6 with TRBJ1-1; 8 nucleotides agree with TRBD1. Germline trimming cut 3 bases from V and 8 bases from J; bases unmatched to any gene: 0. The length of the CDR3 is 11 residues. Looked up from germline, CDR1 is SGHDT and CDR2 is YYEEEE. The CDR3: CASSYRGEAFF. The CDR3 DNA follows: TGTGCCAGCAGCTACAGGGGGGAAGCTTTCTTT. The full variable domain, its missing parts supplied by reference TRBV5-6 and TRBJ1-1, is DAGVTQSPTHLIKTRGQQVTLRCSPKSGHDTVSWYQQALGQGPQFIFQYYEEEERQRGNFPDRFSGHQFPNYSSELNVNALLLGDSALYLCASSYRGEAFFGQGTRLTVV.

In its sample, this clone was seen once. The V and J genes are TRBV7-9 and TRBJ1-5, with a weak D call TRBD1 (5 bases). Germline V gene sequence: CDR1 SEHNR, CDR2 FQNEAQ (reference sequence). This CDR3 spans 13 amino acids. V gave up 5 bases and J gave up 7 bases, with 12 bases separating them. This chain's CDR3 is CASSPVRGQPQHF. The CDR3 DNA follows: TGTGCCAGCAGCCCGGTTAGGGGACAGCCCCAGCATTTT.

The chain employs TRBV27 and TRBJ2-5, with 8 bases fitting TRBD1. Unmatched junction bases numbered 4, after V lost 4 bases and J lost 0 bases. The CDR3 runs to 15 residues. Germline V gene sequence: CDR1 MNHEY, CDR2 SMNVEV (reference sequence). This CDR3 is CASSSDRGDQETQYF. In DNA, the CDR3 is TGTGCCAGCAGTTCCGACAGGGGAGACCAAGAGACCCAGTACTTC.

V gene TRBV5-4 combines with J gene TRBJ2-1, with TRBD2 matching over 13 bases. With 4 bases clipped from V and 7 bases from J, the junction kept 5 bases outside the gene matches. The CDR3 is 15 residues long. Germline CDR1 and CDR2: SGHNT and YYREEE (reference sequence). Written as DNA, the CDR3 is TGTGCCAGCAGCCCCGGACTAGCGGGAGTTAATGAGCAGTTCTTC. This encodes CASSPGLAGVNEQFF.

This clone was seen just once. The CDR3 reads CASKTGVNYGYTF. The CDR3 DNA reads as TGCGCCAGCAAAACAGGGGTTAACTATGGCTACACCTTC. The chain joins TRBV10-2 to TRBJ1-2, with TRBD1 matching over 7 bases. Germline assignment: CDR1 WSHSY and CDR2 SAAADI. With V trimmed by 7 bases and J by 1 base, 3 bases remained unmatched. This CDR3 is 13 amino acids long.

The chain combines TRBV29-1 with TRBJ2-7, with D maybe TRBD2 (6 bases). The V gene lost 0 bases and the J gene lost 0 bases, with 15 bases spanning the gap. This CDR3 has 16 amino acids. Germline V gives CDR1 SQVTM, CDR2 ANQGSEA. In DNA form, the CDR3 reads TGCAGCGTTGAAGAGCTAACTAGCCGGGACTCCTACGAGCAGTACTTC. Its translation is CSVEELTSRDSYEQYF.

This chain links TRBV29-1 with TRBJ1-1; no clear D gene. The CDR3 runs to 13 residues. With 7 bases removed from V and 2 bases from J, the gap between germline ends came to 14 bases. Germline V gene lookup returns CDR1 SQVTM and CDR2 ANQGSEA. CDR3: CSAPGEVNTEAFF. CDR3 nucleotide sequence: TGCAGCGCCCCAGGAGAAGTAAACACTGAAGCTTTCTTT.

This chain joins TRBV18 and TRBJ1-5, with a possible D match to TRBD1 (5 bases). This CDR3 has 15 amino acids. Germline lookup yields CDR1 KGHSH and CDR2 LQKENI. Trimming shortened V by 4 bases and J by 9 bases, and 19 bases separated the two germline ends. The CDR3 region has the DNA TGTGCCAGCTCACAAACGACGTGGGGCATTGGGCCCCAGCATTTT. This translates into CASSQTTWGIGPQHF.

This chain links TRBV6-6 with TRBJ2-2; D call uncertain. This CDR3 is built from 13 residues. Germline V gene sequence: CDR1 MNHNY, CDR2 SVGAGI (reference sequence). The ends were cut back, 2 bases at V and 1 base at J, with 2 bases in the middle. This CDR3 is CASSYVNTGELFF. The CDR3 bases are TGTGCCAGCAGTTACGTGAACACCGGGGAGCTGTTTTTT.

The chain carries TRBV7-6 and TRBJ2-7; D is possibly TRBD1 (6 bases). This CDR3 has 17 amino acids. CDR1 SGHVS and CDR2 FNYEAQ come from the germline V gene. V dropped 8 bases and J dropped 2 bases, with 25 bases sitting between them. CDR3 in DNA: TGTGCCAGCCAAAGTGTGGCAGGGGCGCTGGGGGCCTACGAGCAGTACTTC. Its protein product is CASQSVAGALGAYEQYF. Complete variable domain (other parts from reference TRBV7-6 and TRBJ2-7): GAGVSQSPRYKVTKRGQDVALRCDPISGHVSLYWYRQALGQGPEFLTYFNYEAQQDKSGLPNDRFSAERPEGSISTLTIQRTEQRDSAMYRCASQSVAGALGAYEQYFGPGTRLTVT.

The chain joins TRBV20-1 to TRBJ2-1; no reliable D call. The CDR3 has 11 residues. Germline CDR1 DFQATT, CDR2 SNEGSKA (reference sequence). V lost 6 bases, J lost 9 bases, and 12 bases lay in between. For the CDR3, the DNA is TGCAGTGCCCCAATTGGGCTTGAGCAGTTCTTC. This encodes CSAPIGLEQFF.

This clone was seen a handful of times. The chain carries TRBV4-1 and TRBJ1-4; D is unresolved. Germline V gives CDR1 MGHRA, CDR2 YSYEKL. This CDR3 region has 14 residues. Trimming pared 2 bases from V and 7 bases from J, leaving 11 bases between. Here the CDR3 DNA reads TGCGCCAGCAGCCAATGGGGAACCCCTGAAAAACTGTTTTTT. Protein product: CASSQWGTPEKLFF.

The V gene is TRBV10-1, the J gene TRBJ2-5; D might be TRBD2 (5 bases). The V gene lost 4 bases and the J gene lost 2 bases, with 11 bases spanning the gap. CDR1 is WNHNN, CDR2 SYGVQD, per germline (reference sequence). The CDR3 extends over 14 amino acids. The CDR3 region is CASSGMGSQETQYF. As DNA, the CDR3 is TGCGCCAGCAGTGGCATGGGGAGTCAAGAGACCCAGTACTTC.

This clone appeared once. The CDR3, as DNA: TGTGCCAGCAGCAATCTCCTACTAGTATGGTACGAGCAGTACTTC. Its protein is CASSNLLLVWYEQYF. The chain links TRBV21-1 to TRBJ2-7; the D call of TRBD2 is as the table states it, not checked on the DNA. TRBV21-1 is a documented pseudogene. The CDR3 totals 15 residues.

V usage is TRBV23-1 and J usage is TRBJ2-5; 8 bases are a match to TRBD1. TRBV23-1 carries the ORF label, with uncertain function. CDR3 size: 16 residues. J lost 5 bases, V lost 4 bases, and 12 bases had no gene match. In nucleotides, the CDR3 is TGCGCCAGCAGTCCACATAGAGGCAGGGGGCAGGAGACCCAGTACTTC. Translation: CASSPHRGRGQETQYF.

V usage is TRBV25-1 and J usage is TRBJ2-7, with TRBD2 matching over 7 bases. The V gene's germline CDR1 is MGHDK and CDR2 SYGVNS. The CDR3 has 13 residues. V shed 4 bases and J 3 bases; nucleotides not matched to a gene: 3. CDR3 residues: CASSGGGVYEQYF. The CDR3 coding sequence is TGTGCCAGCAGTGGGGGGGGAGTCTACGAGCAGTACTTC.

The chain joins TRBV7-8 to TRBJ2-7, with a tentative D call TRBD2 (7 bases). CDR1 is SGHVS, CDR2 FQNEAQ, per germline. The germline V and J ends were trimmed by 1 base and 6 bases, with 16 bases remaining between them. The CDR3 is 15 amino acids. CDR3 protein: CASSLVWEGGGEQYF. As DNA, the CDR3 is TGTGCCAGCAGCTTAGTATGGGAGGGGGGAGGCGAGCAGTACTTC.

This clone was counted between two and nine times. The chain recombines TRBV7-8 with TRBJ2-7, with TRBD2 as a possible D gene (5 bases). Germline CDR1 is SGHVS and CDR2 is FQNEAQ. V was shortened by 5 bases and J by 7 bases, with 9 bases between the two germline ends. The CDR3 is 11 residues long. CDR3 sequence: CASSLGLEQYF. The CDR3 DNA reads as TGTGCCAGCAGCCTAGGACTGGAGCAGTACTTC. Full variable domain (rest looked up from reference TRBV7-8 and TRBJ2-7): GAGVSQSPRYKVAKRGQDVALRCDPISGHVSLFWYQQALGQGPEFLTYFQNEAQLDKSGLPSDRFFAERPEGSVSTLKIQRTQQEDSAVYLCASSLGLEQYFGPGTRLTVT.

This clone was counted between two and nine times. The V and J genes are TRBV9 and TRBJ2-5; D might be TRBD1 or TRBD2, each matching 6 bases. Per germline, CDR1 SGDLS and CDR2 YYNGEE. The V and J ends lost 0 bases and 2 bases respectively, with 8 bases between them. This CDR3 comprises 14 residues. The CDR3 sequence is CASSVAGAQETQYF. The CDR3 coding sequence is TGTGCCAGCAGCGTAGCGGGGGCGCAAGAGACCCAGTACTTC.